The 5 T cell receptor beta chains below were found in one sample sequenced in a study of cytomegalovirus exposure and HLA in healthy donors. The PCR had 60 Vbeta and 13 Jbeta primers. Sequenced by immunoSEQ multiplex PCR; TCRdb stores in-frame clones only, minus some. Of fewer than 200,000 clones listed, 70% to 80% are singletons. Sample: PBMCs. These receptors originate from a man aged 25 to 40 in good health and CMV-seronegative.

The chain's CDR3 is CASRLGLTGELFF. The CDR3 DNA reads as TGTGCCAGCAGACTGGGGCTAACCGGGGAGCTGTTTTTT. The chain joins TRBV5-4 to TRBJ2-2, with D tentatively TRBD1 (5 bases). CDR1 and CDR2 (germline): SGHNT, YYREEE (reference sequence). Trimming shortened V by 5 bases and J by 5 bases, and 10 bases separated the two germline ends. There are 13 residues in the CDR3.

The chain combines TRBV27 with TRBJ1-4, with a tentative D call TRBD1 (5 bases). V shed 5 bases and J shed 3 bases, with 16 bases lying between them. Per the germline V gene, CDR1 is MNHEY and CDR2 is SMNVEV (reference sequence). The CDR3 runs 16 residues. The CDR3 DNA reads as TGTGCCAGCAGTCCAATGGGTCAGGGTTCTAATGAAAAACTGTTTTTT. Amino acids: CASSPMGQGSNEKLFF.

The V and J genes are TRBV6-5 and TRBJ2-7, with a weak D call TRBD1 (5 bases). V was trimmed by 6 bases and J by 2 bases, leaving 14 bases between them. Germline CDR1 and CDR2: MNHEY and SVGAGI. This CDR3 is 14 amino acids long. The CDR3 DNA follows: TGTGCCAGCAGACAGCATAGGGGCGCCTACGAGCAGTACTTC. It is translated as CASRQHRGAYEQYF.

V usage is TRBV7-3 and J usage is TRBJ2-1; TRBD2 aligns across 12 bases. J gave up 6 bases and V 2 bases, and 8 bases lay outside the gene matches. Germline values: CDR1 SGHTA, CDR2 FQGTGA. The CDR3 loop spans 17 amino acids. The CDR3 DNA is TGTGCCAGCAGCTTAGGTTCTAGCGGGGGGGCCTCCAATGAGCAGTTCTTC. Its protein product is CASSLGSSGGASNEQFF.

The V and J genes are TRBV28 and TRBJ2-7; 8 bases line up with TRBD2. CDR1 and CDR2 (germline): MDHEN, SYDVKM. The ends lost 3 bases at V and 3 bases at J; junction bases unmatched: 4. The CDR3 covers 14 residues. CDR3 residues: CASSLSLADYEQYF. The CDR3 nucleotides are TGTGCCAGCAGTTTGTCACTAGCGGACTACGAGCAGTACTTC.